A selection of T cell receptor beta chains follows, all from one sample in a study of sequential checkpoint blockade in melanoma. Clones were read by immunoSEQ multiplex PCR, and TCRdb kept only the in-frame ones, dropping some. This sample yields 1,500 to 2,000 clones, of which around 20% are seen a single time; roughly a fifth belongs to the top ten. The input for sequencing was tumor tissue (inferred from file names), taken from a patient given nivolumab and ipilimumab in sequence. These receptors all stem from a human donor with melanoma. The CDR3 runs from the conserved cysteine through the conserved F or W. Each record gives: D gene, clone size, J gene, V gene, CDR3 DNA, CDR3 protein. The D gene is left open where the match is weak. The size field is filled for only some rows; it gives once, few, many or a size class.

D: NA
size: many
J: TRBJ2-5
V: TRBV7-1
DNA: TGTGCCAGCAGCTTAGATAATCGAGAGACCCAGTACTTC
CDR3: CASSLDNRETQYF

D: TRBD2
size: few
J: TRBJ2-3
V: TRBV11-3
DNA: TGTGCCAGCAGCGAACAGCGGGGGGACACAGATACGCAGTATTTT
CDR3: CASSEQRGDTDTQYF

D: NA
size: many
J: TRBJ2-1
V: TRBV11-3
DNA: TGTGCCAGCAGCTTAGATACCTGGCAGGGTGGGAATGAGCAGTTCTTC
CDR3: CASSLDTWQGGNEQFF

D: TRBD2
size: NA
J: TRBJ2-1
V: TRBV18
DNA: TGTGCCAGCTCACCACGCCCCGGACTAGCGGGGTCCAATGAGCAGTTCTTC
CDR3: CASSPRPGLAGSNEQFF

D: TRBD1
size: NA
J: TRBJ2-1
V: TRBV19
DNA: TGTGCCAGTAGGTCCCCGACAGGGGTATCCTACAATGAGCAGTTCTTC
CDR3: CASRSPTGVSYNEQFF

D: NA
size: NA
J: TRBJ1-5
V: TRBV19
DNA: TGTGCCAGTACGGGCGGCCATAGCAATCAGCCCCAGCATTTT
CDR3: CASTGGHSNQPQHF

D: TRBD1
size: NA
J: TRBJ2-1
V: TRBV9
DNA: TGTGCCAGCAGCGCCCCCGGGACAGCCTACAATGAGCAGTTCTTC
CDR3: CASSAPGTAYNEQFF

D: TRBD2
size: few
J: TRBJ2-3
V: TRBV19
DNA: TGTGCCAGTGCTTCTAATGGACTAGCGCGGAAAGATACGCAGTATTTT
CDR3: CASASNGLARKDTQYF

D: TRBD2
size: large
J: TRBJ2-1
V: TRBV11-3
DNA: TGTGCCAGCAGCTTGGCGGGGGGGCCGATAAATGAGCAGTTCTTC
CDR3: CASSLAGGPINEQFF

D: NA
size: NA
J: TRBJ2-2
V: TRBV18
DNA: TGTGCCAGCTCACGGACAGACACCGGGGAGCTGTTTTTT
CDR3: CASSRTDTGELFF

D: TRBD1
size: many
J: TRBJ2-3
V: TRBV7-6
DNA: TGTGCCAGCACTAAACTCGGGACAGGAGCGACAGATACGCAGTATTTT
CDR3: CASTKLGTGATDTQYF

D: NA
size: medium-sized
J: TRBJ2-5
V: TRBV11-3
DNA: TGTGCCAGCAGAACAAACATCAGGGGAGGGTCCCAGTACTTC
CDR3: CASRTNIRGGSQYF

D: NA
size: NA
J: TRBJ1-2
V: TRBV18
DNA: TGTGCCAGCTCAACATACGCCGTGAGGGACGCTAACTATGGCTACACCTTC
CDR3: CASSTYAVRDANYGYTF

D: TRBD2
size: NA
J: TRBJ2-1
V: TRBV19
DNA: TGTGCCAGTAGTCCCCGTTTAGCGGGAGACAATGAGCAGTTCTTC
CDR3: CASSPRLAGDNEQFF

D: NA
size: medium-sized
J: TRBJ1-1
V: TRBV6-8
DNA: TGTGCCAGCAGGGCGGGACTCATGAACACTGAAGCTTTCTTT
CDR3: CASRAGLMNTEAFF

D: NA
size: NA
J: TRBJ1-2
V: TRBV19
DNA: TGTGCCAGTACCAGGGTAGGGAACTATGGCTACACCTTC
CDR3: CASTRVGNYGYTF

D: NA
size: NA
J: TRBJ1-5
V: TRBV28
DNA: TGTGCCAGCAGCTCTGGGACGAGAAGAGGGCAGCCCCAGCATTTT
CDR3: CASSSGTRRGQPQHF

D: TRBD1
size: few
J: TRBJ1-1
V: TRBV6-8
DNA: TGTGCCAGCACCCTCACCGGGACAGGGGACACTGAAGCTTTCTTT
CDR3: CASTLTGTGDTEAFF

D: NA
size: many
J: TRBJ2-6
V: TRBV11-3
DNA: TGTGCCAGCAGCTTAGGCGTCAGATCTAGCTCTGGGGCCAACGTCCTGACTTTC
CDR3: CASSLGVRSSSGANVLTF

D: NA
size: few
J: TRBJ1-1
V: TRBV29-1
DNA: TGCAGCGTTGAAGGGGCAGAGACTGAAGCTTTCTTT
CDR3: CSVEGAETEAFF

D: TRBD1
size: few
J: TRBJ1-5
V: TRBV19
DNA: TGTGCCAGTAGTACCCAGGGGGGCAATCAGCCCCAGCATTTT
CDR3: CASSTQGGNQPQHF

D: NA
size: NA
J: TRBJ2-3
V: TRBV6-8
DNA: TGTGCCAGCAGTGCCGCAGGCCTTAGCACAGATACGCAGTATTTT
CDR3: CASSAAGLSTDTQYF

D: TRBD2
size: NA
J: TRBJ2-1
V: TRBV5-1
DNA: TGCGCCAGCAGCGCGGGGGACCGGAACAATGAGCAGTTCTTC
CDR3: CASSAGDRNNEQFF

D: TRBD2
size: NA
J: TRBJ2-5
V: TRBV29-1
DNA: TGCAGCGTCGTGACTAGCGGGGGGCCTAAAGAGACCCAGTACTTC
CDR3: CSVVTSGGPKETQYF

D: NA
size: few
J: TRBJ2-6
V: TRBV28
DNA: TGTGCCAGCAGATCAACATCCGGGGCCAACGTCCTGACTTTC
CDR3: CASRSTSGANVLTF

D: NA
size: NA
J: TRBJ1-6
V: TRBV6-8
DNA: TGTGCCAGCAGTTACAGCTATTATAATTCACCCCTCCACTTT
CDR3: CASSYSYYNSPLHF

D: TRBD1
size: NA
J: TRBJ2-7
V: TRBV28
DNA: TGTGCCAGCAGTTTACTGACAGGGTCCAACGAGCAGTACTTC
CDR3: CASSLLTGSNEQYF

D: TRBD1
size: many
J: TRBJ1-2
V: TRBV7-1
DNA: TGTGCCAGCAGCGTACAGGGGGACTATGGCTACACCTTC
CDR3: CASSVQGDYGYTF

D: TRBD2
size: few
J: TRBJ2-3
V: TRBV11-3
DNA: TGTGCCAGCAGCTTAGTTGTTCCTAGCGGGGGAGATTATTCTACAGATACGCAGTATTTT
CDR3: CASSLVVPSGGDYSTDTQYF

D: TRBD1
size: NA
J: TRBJ2-7
V: TRBV6-8
DNA: TGTGCCAGCAGTGACGGTCGTCAGGGGGTCGGGTACGAGCAGTACTTC
CDR3: CASSDGRQGVGYEQYF

D: NA
size: many
J: TRBJ1-6
V: TRBV11-3
DNA: TGTGCCAGCAGCTTGGGACAAGTTAATTCACCCCTCCACTTT
CDR3: CASSLGQVNSPLHF